Below, 32 T cell receptor beta chains from the same sample are listed, as sequenced in a study of shared clonotypes between healthy human individuals. TCRdb keeps only in-frame clones here, not all; method: immunoSEQ multiplex PCR. This sample has around 2.5 million clones, with 93% found just once. Sequencing was carried out using naive CD4+ T cells from PBMCs. Subset specified: CD45RA+ positively selected. The receptor set was obtained from a man aged 18 to 29 in good health. Some clones in this sample may be carry-over from other donors' samples.

As for this clone: Other DNA sequences within the sample encode an identical CDR3. The DNA for the CDR3 is TGTGCCAGCAGTTTAGACAGAACCGATACGCAGTATTTT. It is translated as CASSLDRTDTQYF. The chain links TRBV28 to TRBJ2-3; a weak D match, TRBD1 (5 bases). The CDR3 is 13 residues long. Trimming removed 2 bases from V and 6 bases from J, with 9 bases in between. Germline CDR1 and CDR2: MDHEN and SYDVKM.

This clone has just one count. The CDR3 bases are TGCGCCAGCAGCCAAAAGGGCCTGCCGGGAGAGACCCAGTACTTC. Translation gives CASSQKGLPGETQYF. The chain has TRBV4-1 and TRBJ2-5, with D unresolved. Trimming took off 2 bases at V and 4 bases at J, with 14 bases between the two ends. The germline V gene encodes CDR1 MGHRA and CDR2 YSYEKL. The CDR3 is made up of 15 amino acids.

This clone showed up just once. The same CDR3 is also encoded by other DNA sequences in this sample. This rearrangement joins TRBV18 to TRBJ1-2; D gene ambiguous. The CDR3 spans 13 residues. Germline CDR1 is KGHSH and CDR2 is LQKENI. Trimming removed 6 bases at V and 3 bases at J, with 11 bases between. This CDR3 reads CASSPSADYGYTF. The CDR3, as DNA: TGTGCCAGCTCCCCCTCGGCTGACTATGGCTACACCTTC.

The rearrangement links TRBV9 to TRBJ2-3; D not resolved. Trimming shortened V by 0 bases and J by 1 base, and 27 bases separated the two germline ends. CDR1 is SGDLS and CDR2 is YYNGEE in the germline V gene. CDR3 size: 21 residues. The CDR3 DNA is TGTGCCAGCAGCGTAGTCCCTGGTCGGTCAGACCGGTCCATAGGCACAGATACGCAGTATTTT. Encoded protein: CASSVVPGRSDRSIGTDTQYF.

This sequence joins TRBV10-3 and TRBJ2-2; D not certain. Per germline, CDR1 ENHRY and CDR2 SYGVKD. The V gene lost 4 bases and the J gene lost 0 bases, with 12 bases spanning the gap. The CDR3 totals 16 residues. CDR3 bases: TGTGCCATCAGTGGGGCGGTCTCCGCGAACACCGGGGAGCTGTTTTTT. It translates to CAISGAVSANTGELFF.

DNA for the CDR3: TGCGCCAGCAGCTTGGGGGACAGACTCCCGAATGAGCAGTTCTTC. Translating it yields CASSLGDRLPNEQFF. V gene TRBV5-1 combines with J gene TRBJ2-1; 7 bases map to TRBD1. Germline CDR1 and CDR2: SGHRS and YFSETQ. The V gene end was trimmed by 0 bases and the J gene end by 7 bases; junction bases not matched to a gene: 7. The CDR3 is made up of 15 amino acids. Filled out from reference TRBV5-1 and TRBJ2-1, the complete variable domain reads KAGVTQTPRYLIKTRGQQVTLSCSPISGHRSVSWYQQTPGQGLQFLFEYFSETQRNKGNFPGRFSGRQFSNSRSEMNVSTLELGDSALYLCASSLGDRLPNEQFFGPGTRLTVL.

In the case of this clone: This same CDR3 is encoded by further DNA sequences in the sample. The chain couples TRBV28 to TRBJ1-1; D ambiguous. Per the germline V gene, CDR1 is MDHEN and CDR2 is SYDVKM. The CDR3 runs 12 residues. Trimming removed 6 bases at V and 0 bases at J, with 5 bases between. The CDR3 bases are TGTGCCAGCAGAGAGCTGAACACTGAAGCTTTCTTT. Its protein product is CASRELNTEAFF.

The CDR3 region has the DNA TGTGCCACACAGGGGAGGACAGCGGAGACCCAGTACTTC. It specifies CATQGRTAETQYF. This sequence joins TRBV6-5 and TRBJ2-5; TRBD1 might be the D (7 bases). CDR1 is MNHEY and CDR2 is SVGAGI in the germline V gene. The CDR3 covers 13 residues. The V gene lost 10 bases and the J gene lost 5 bases, with 17 bases spanning the gap.

The rearrangement uses TRBV9 and TRBJ2-7; TRBD1 or TRBD2 may be the D gene (5 bases each). V dropped 4 bases and J dropped 12 bases, with 20 bases sitting between them. CDR1 and CDR2 (germline): SGDLS, YYNGEE. This CDR3 is 13 amino acids long. The CDR3, as DNA: TGTGCCAGCAGCCCGGGGCCCCCTGCTAAGTTGTACTTC. Residues: CASSPGPPAKLYF. Full variable domain (missing parts from reference TRBV9 and TRBJ2-7): DSGVTQTPKHLITATGQRVTLRCSPRSGDLSVYWYQQSLDQGLQFLIQYYNGEERAKGNILERFSAQQFPDLHSELNLSSLELGDSALYFCASSPGPPAKLYFGPGTRLTVT.

This chain uses TRBV7-8 with TRBJ2-7; no firm D call. Germline V gives CDR1 SGHVS, CDR2 FQNEAQ. V lost 5 bases and J lost 3, with 17 bases in between. This CDR3 spans 15 amino acids. The CDR3 DNA sequence: TGTGCCAGCAGCCCCCGGGCGTCCCACTACTACGAGCAGTACTTC. Amino acids: CASSPRASHYYEQYF.

This clone occurred a few times. V gene TRBV7-6 combines with J gene TRBJ2-7, with D uncertain. The CDR3 covers 12 residues. Trimming cost V 2 bases and J 4 bases, with 6 bases left between them. The germline V gene has CDR1 SGHVS and CDR2 FNYEAQ. DNA for the CDR3: TGTGCCAGCAGCTTAATTGGGTACGAGCAGTACTTC. Its translation is CASSLIGYEQYF.

The V gene is TRBV29-1, the J gene TRBJ1-3; D remains unclear. There are 14 residues in the CDR3. V lost 4 bases and J 1 base, leaving 11 bases between the germline ends. Germline V gives CDR1 SQVTM, CDR2 ANQGSEA. The CDR3 DNA reads TGCAGCGTTGCTACACAGATATCTGGAAACACCATATATTTT. Protein: CSVATQISGNTIYF. The whole variable domain, filled in from reference TRBV29-1 and TRBJ1-3, reads SAVISQKPSRDICQRGTSLTIQCQVDSQVTMMFWYRQQPGQSLTLIATANQGSEATYESGFVIDKFPISRPNLTFSTLTVSNMSPEDSSIYLCSVATQISGNTIYFGEGSWLTVV.

The rearrangement links TRBV6-1 to TRBJ1-5; possibly TRBD1 for D (6 bases). Per the germline V gene, CDR1 is MNHNS and CDR2 is SASEGT. V was pared by 6 bases and J by 6 bases, with 9 bases between. The CDR3 contains 12 residues. CDR3 loop: CASRGTPQPQHF. CDR3 nucleotides: TGTGCCAGCAGAGGGACACCTCAGCCCCAGCATTTT.

V is TRBV2 and J is TRBJ2-3; 9 bases align to TRBD1. CDR3 length equals 15 residues. Unmatched junction bases numbered 8, after V lost 5 bases and J lost 5 bases. Looked up from germline, CDR1 is SNHLY and CDR2 is FYNNEI. The CDR3 DNA reads as TGTGCCAGCAGTCTCCGGGACAGGGTGGGAGATACGCAGTATTTT. It specifies CASSLRDRVGDTQYF.

The rearrangement joins TRBV7-9 to TRBJ2-7, with TRBD1 as a possible D gene (6 bases). This CDR3 has 14 residues. The V gene's germline CDR1 is SEHNR and CDR2 FQNEAQ (reference sequence). Between the trimmed V and J ends, which lost 3 bases and 2 bases, there was a span of 11 bases. For the CDR3, the DNA is TGTGCCAGCAGCTTCCAATCAGGGGCCTACGAGCAGTACTTC. Its protein is CASSFQSGAYEQYF.

The rearrangement links TRBV7-3 to TRBJ2-1; 10 positions match TRBD1. Germline V gives CDR1 SGHTA, CDR2 FQGTGA. Trimming removed 0 bases from V and 10 bases from J; junction bases left unmatched: 6. The CDR3 has 15 residues. The CDR3 spells CASSLTGQGLQEQFF. Here the CDR3 DNA reads TGTGCCAGCAGCTTAACGGGACAGGGGCTCCAGGAGCAGTTCTTC.

In this sample, this clone turned up once. This chain connects TRBV27 to TRBJ1-1; D is possibly TRBD1 (5 bases). The CDR3 extends over 14 amino acids. Trimming cost V 3 bases and J 7 bases, with 15 bases left between them. Looked up from germline, CDR1 is MNHEY and CDR2 is SMNVEV (reference sequence). The CDR3 protein is CASSLYNSDSEAFF. The CDR3 DNA is TGTGCCAGCAGTTTGTACAATTCAGACAGTGAAGCTTTCTTT.

DNA for the CDR3: TGTGCCAGCAGCCAAGCGACTAATAATGAGCAGTTCTTC. This encodes CASSQATNNEQFF. V is TRBV4-2 and J is TRBJ2-1; a weak D match, TRBD2 (5 bases). Trimming stripped 1 base from V and 7 bases from J, with 8 bases between. Germline V gene lookup returns CDR1 LGHNA and CDR2 YNFKEQ. This CDR3 spans 13 amino acids.

A word on this clone: Other DNA variants within this sample encode the same CDR3. The rearrangement uses TRBV9 and TRBJ2-7, with TRBD2 matching over 9 bases. Trimming at V came to 0 bases and at J to 4 bases, leaving 5 bases not matched to a gene. Germline V gene sequence: CDR1 SGDLS, CDR2 YYNGEE. The CDR3 runs to 15 residues. CDR3 residues: CASSVGGTSSYEQYF. As DNA, the CDR3 is TGTGCCAGCAGCGTAGGTGGGACTAGCAGTTACGAGCAGTACTTC.

V and J are TRBV7-3 and TRBJ2-1, with 10 bases that match TRBD2. Trimming cost V 8 bases and J 4 bases; bases outside gene matches: 8. The germline gives CDR1 SGHTA, CDR2 FQGTGA. The CDR3 extends over 15 amino acids. The CDR3 DNA reads TGTGCCAGCGCCCCTCTAGCGGGAGTTTACAATGAGCAGTTCTTC. This sequence encodes CASAPLAGVYNEQFF.

This clone was found once. This sequence joins TRBV7-8 and TRBJ2-1, with D unclear. This CDR3 has 14 amino acids. In germline, CDR1 is SGHVS, CDR2 FQNEAQ. Trimming took off 0 bases at V and 7 bases at J, with 10 bases between the two ends. CDR3 amino acids: CASSLAQFDNEQFF. CDR3 DNA sequence: TGTGCCAGCAGCTTAGCCCAGTTCGATAATGAGCAGTTCTTC.

This chain's CDR3 is CASSRIPIAKNIQYF. In DNA form, the CDR3 reads TGTGCCAGCAGCAGAATACCCATAGCCAAAAACATTCAGTACTTC. V is TRBV11-2 and J is TRBJ2-4, with D hard to call. V lost 5 bases and J lost 0, with 11 bases in between. The CDR3 totals 15 residues. Germline CDR1 is SGHAT and CDR2 is FQNNGV.

The rearrangement links TRBV7-9 to TRBJ2-7; D perhaps matches TRBD2 (6 bases). The CDR3 runs 15 residues. Trimming cost V 3 bases and J 0 bases, with 12 bases left between them. CDR1 is SEHNR, CDR2 FQNEAQ, per germline (reference sequence). This CDR3 reads CASSLTRGSSYEQYF. DNA of the CDR3: TGTGCCAGCAGCTTGACCCGGGGGAGCTCCTACGAGCAGTACTTC.

This chain connects TRBV5-1 to TRBJ2-1; D is possibly TRBD1 or TRBD2 (5 bases each). The CDR3 is 15 amino acids. Germline V gives CDR1 SGHRS, CDR2 YFSETQ. Trimming took off 0 bases at V and 8 bases at J, with 15 bases between the two ends. The CDR3 region has the DNA TGCGCCAGCAGCTTGGTGGTCGGGAAAGGGGATGAGCAGTTCTTC. This translates into CASSLVVGKGDEQFF.

The chain is built from TRBV5-5 and TRBJ2-5; TRBD1 matches 9 bases. The CDR3 covers 14 residues. V lost 4 bases to trimming and J lost 1 base; unmatched junction nucleotides: 2. CDR1 and CDR2 from the germline V gene are SGHKS and YYEKEE (reference sequence). Here the CDR3 reads CASSGTGTQETQYF. The CDR3 coding sequence is TGTGCCAGCAGCGGGACAGGGACCCAAGAGACCCAGTACTTC.

This clone was detected only once. This chain links TRBV28 with TRBJ2-7, with D possibly matching TRBD2 (5 bases). Trimming left V 4 bases short and J 3 bases short, with 10 bases between. Germline loops: CDR1 MDHEN, CDR2 SYDVKM. CDR3 length: 13 residues. The DNA for the CDR3 is TGTGCCAGCAGTTCGGGGTGGGACTACGAGCAGTACTTC. Protein: CASSSGWDYEQYF.

The chain joins TRBV27 to TRBJ2-5; 11 positions agree with TRBD2. Unmatched junction bases numbered 11, after V lost 6 bases and J lost 5 bases. The germline V gene encodes CDR1 MNHEY and CDR2 SMNVEV (reference sequence). The CDR3 is 16 amino acids. The CDR3 protein is CASRWGLADPRETQYF. The DNA for the CDR3 is TGTGCCAGCAGATGGGGACTAGCGGACCCCCGGGAGACCCAGTACTTC.

The gene calls are TRBV5-1 and TRBJ1-3, with no clear D. CDR1 is SGHRS, CDR2 YFSETQ, per germline. Trimming took 4 bases from V and 0 from J, leaving 8 bases between them. The CDR3 length is 14 residues. This CDR3 reads CASSITASGNTIYF. CDR3 DNA sequence: TGCGCCAGCAGCATAACAGCCTCTGGAAACACCATATATTTT.

J is TRBJ1-5 and V is TRBV7-2; 7 bases agree with TRBD1. J lost 7 bases, V lost 4 bases, and 4 bases had no gene match. CDR1 is SGHTA and CDR2 is FQGNSA in the germline V gene. This CDR3 spans 13 amino acids. As DNA, the CDR3 is TGTGCCAGCAGCTACAGGGGAGACCAGCCCCAGCATTTT. Translated: CASSYRGDQPQHF.

The J gene is TRBJ2-3, the V gene TRBV21-1; the DNA was not compared with TRBD2, the D call given in the table. TRBV21-1 is a known pseudogene. There are 16 residues in the CDR3. In DNA form, the CDR3 reads TGTGCCAGCAGCGAAGGAGCGCGGGTGGGCACAGATACGCAGTATTTT. Encoded protein: CASSEGARVGTDTQYF.

The J gene is TRBJ1-5, the V gene TRBV6-4; no definite D call. CDR1 is MRHNA and CDR2 is SNTAGT in the germline V gene. CDR3 length equals 12 residues. V was cut by 0 bases and J by 7 bases, with 4 bases left in between. The CDR3 DNA reads as TGTGCCAGCAGTGACTCAAGCCAGCCCCAGCATTTT. Encoded protein: CASSDSSQPQHF.

The sample holds one count of this clone. The genes are TRBV5-6 and TRBJ1-1; no reliable D call. The ends were cut back, 3 bases at V and 4 bases at J, with 19 bases in the middle. Germline assignment: CDR1 SGHDT and CDR2 YYEEEE. The CDR3 covers 16 residues. The CDR3 reads CASSSEFMGRGTEAFF. CDR3 DNA: TGTGCCAGCAGCTCAGAATTTATGGGTCGCGGCACTGAAGCTTTCTTT.